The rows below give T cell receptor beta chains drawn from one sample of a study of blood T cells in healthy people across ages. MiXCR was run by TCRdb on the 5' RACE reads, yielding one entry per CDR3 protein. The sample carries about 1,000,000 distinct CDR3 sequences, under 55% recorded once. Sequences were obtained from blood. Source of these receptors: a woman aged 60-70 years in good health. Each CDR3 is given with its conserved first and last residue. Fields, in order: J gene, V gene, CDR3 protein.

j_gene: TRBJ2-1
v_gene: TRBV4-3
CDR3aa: CASSQVGGHNEQFF

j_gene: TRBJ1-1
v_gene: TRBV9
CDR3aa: CASSVGVGVNTEAFF

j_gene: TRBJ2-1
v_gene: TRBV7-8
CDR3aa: CASSPSRREGQYEQFF

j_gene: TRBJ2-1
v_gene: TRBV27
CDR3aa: CASSLLKGDPRLAYNEQFF

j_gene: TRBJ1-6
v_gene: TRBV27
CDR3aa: CASGGDPYAASPLHF

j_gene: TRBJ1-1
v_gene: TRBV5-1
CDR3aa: CASSLVRGWTEAFF

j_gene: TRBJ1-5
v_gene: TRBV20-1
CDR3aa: CSARDRVGSSNQPQHF

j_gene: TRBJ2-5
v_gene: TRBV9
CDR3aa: CASSVVPLGVQETQYF

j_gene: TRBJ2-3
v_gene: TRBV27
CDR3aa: CASSSQARRTDTQYF

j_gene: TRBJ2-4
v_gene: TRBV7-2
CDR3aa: CASSRTSGGAQENIQYF

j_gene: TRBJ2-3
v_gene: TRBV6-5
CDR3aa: CASSRGSPDTQYF

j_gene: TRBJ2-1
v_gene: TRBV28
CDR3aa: CAGSFWGTGQGGEQFF

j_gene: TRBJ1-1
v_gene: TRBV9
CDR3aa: CASSVWVQQGQGNTEAFF